The 29 T cell receptor beta chains in this list originate from one sample, sequenced in a study of blood T cell repertoires in COVID-19. Generated by immunoSEQ multiplex PCR, the TCRdb table keeps only in-frame clones and is missing some. The sample contains 150,000 to 200,000 clones, around 90% of which appear only once. The specimen sequenced was peripheral blood. The receptor source for this set is a man aged 55 to 70 with active or convalescent COVID-19.

The V call is TRBV3-1 (or the pseudogene TRBV3-2), the J call TRBJ1-5; possible D gene TRBD1, 6 bases. CDR3 length: 17 residues. Trimming shortened V by 0 bases and J by 0 bases, and 12 bases separated the two germline ends. Germline loops: CDR1 LGHDT, CDR2 YNNKEL (reference sequence). Written as DNA, the CDR3 is TGTGCCAGCAGCCAAGAACTGAGGACAGATAGCAATCAGCCCCAGCATTTT. The encoded protein is CASSQELRTDSNQPQHF.

DNA of the CDR3: TGTGCCAGCAGCCGTCCGGACAGGGTGGCTGGCTACACCTTC. As protein: CASSRPDRVAGYTF. The chain links TRBV11-2 to TRBJ1-2; 8 nucleotides agree with TRBD1. The CDR3 length is 14 residues. V lost 5 bases and J lost 7; bases outside the gene matches: 9. The germline V gene encodes CDR1 SGHAT and CDR2 FQNNGV.

Only a few counts were recorded for this clone. The V gene is TRBV5-6, the J gene TRBJ1-2; 9 bases are a match to TRBD1. The CDR3 covers 15 residues. Per the germline V gene, CDR1 is SGHDT and CDR2 is YYEEEE. The V segment lost 4 bases and the J segment 5 bases; nucleotides outside the gene matches: 9. The CDR3 nucleotides are TGTGCCAGCAGCCGTCCCGGGACAGGGACTTATGGCTACACCTTC. It yields the protein CASSRPGTGTYGYTF.

This clone showed up just once. This sample also contains other DNA sequences that code for the same CDR3. The chain uses TRBV4-1 and TRBJ2-5, with no clear D. The CDR3 is 12 amino acids. CDR1 is MGHRA, CDR2 YSYEKL, per germline. Between the trimmed V and J ends, which lost 1 base and 4 bases, there was a span of 4 bases. CDR3 amino acids: CASSQVRETQYF. The CDR3 coding sequence is TGCGCCAGCAGCCAAGTGCGAGAGACCCAGTACTTC.

This sequence joins TRBV4-1 and TRBJ2-1; D perhaps matches TRBD2 (6 bases). Trimming left V 0 bases short and J 0 bases short, with 12 bases between. The CDR3 extends over 17 amino acids. Germline loops: CDR1 MGHRA, CDR2 YSYEKL. CDR3: CASSQDLRGSSYNEQFF. As DNA, the CDR3 is TGCGCCAGCAGCCAAGATCTCCGGGGGAGCTCCTACAATGAGCAGTTCTTC.

DNA of the CDR3: TGTGCCAGTAGTATAGAATCTAGCGGGAGTTACGAGCAGTACTTC. Its protein is CASSIESSGSYEQYF. The V gene is TRBV19, the J gene TRBJ2-7; the match to TRBD2 covers 10 bases. Germline trimming cut 0 bases from V and 4 bases from J; bases unmatched to any gene: 3. The CDR3 extends over 15 amino acids. Germline V CDR1 and CDR2: LNHDA, SQIVND (reference sequence).

This chain joins TRBV27 and TRBJ1-2; D is unresolved. Deletions cut 0 bases from V and 4 bases from J, with 6 bases between. Germline CDR1 reads MNHEY; CDR2 reads SMNVEV (reference sequence). The CDR3 has 13 amino acids. The CDR3, as DNA: TGTGCCAGCAGTTTATCCTCGGGCTATGGCTACACCTTC. Translation: CASSLSSGYGYTF.

J is TRBJ2-7 and V is TRBV7-9, with a possible D match to TRBD2 (5 bases). Germline CDR1 and CDR2: SEHNR and FQNEAQ (reference sequence). The V gene lost 1 base and the J gene lost 7 bases, with 11 bases spanning the gap. This CDR3 comprises 13 residues. The CDR3 protein is CASSLGGSREQYF. In DNA form, the CDR3 reads TGTGCCAGCAGCTTAGGAGGGAGTCGGGAGCAGTACTTC. Together with reference TRBV7-9 and TRBJ2-7, the CDR3 gives the full variable domain: DTGVSQNPRHKITKRGQNVTFRCDPISEHNRLYWYRQTLGQGPEFLTYFQNEAQLEKSRLLSDRFSAERPKGSFSTLEIQRTEQGDSAMYLCASSLGGSREQYFGPGTRLTVT.

This chain joins TRBV7-9 and TRBJ1-5; 8 bases match TRBD1. The CDR3 runs to 16 residues. CDR1 is SEHNR, CDR2 FQNEAQ, per germline (reference sequence). The V segment lost 1 base and the J segment 6 bases; nucleotides outside the gene matches: 8. The CDR3 sequence is CASSLGGTGSGQPQHF. The CDR3 nucleotides are TGTGCCAGCAGCTTAGGAGGGACAGGTAGCGGTCAGCCCCAGCATTTT.

The chain employs TRBV11-2 and TRBJ1-3, with 8 bases lining up with TRBD1. In germline, CDR1 is SGHAT, CDR2 FQNNGV. The CDR3 is 13 amino acids. V gave up 5 bases and J gave up 5 bases; unmatched junction bases: 2. For the CDR3, the DNA is TGTGCCAGCAGCCGGGACAGGAGAAACACCATATATTTT. Translation gives CASSRDRRNTIYF.

The rearrangement uses TRBV10-2 and TRBJ2-7; the D gene is possibly TRBD2 (6 bases). The CDR3 has 16 amino acids. Germline CDR1 reads WSHSY; CDR2 reads SAAADI. Trimming left V 3 bases short and J 2 bases short, with 17 bases between. CDR3 residues: CASSEGPGRGTYEQYF. The CDR3 region has the DNA TGCGCCAGCAGTGAAGGCCCCGGGCGGGGAACCTACGAGCAGTACTTC.

This clone turned up a few times. The chain employs TRBV18 and TRBJ1-4, with 7 bases lining up with TRBD1. The CDR3 runs to 17 residues. Germline assignment: CDR1 KGHSH and CDR2 LQKENI. The junction had 11 bases not matched to a gene; V was cut back by 0 bases and J by 7 bases. CDR3 in amino acids: CASSPPIAKGAFEKLFF. CDR3 DNA: TGTGCCAGCTCACCACCGATTGCGAAGGGGGCGTTTGAAAAACTGTTTTTT.

This sequence joins TRBV28 and TRBJ2-7; tentatively, D is TRBD2 (5 bases). The length of the CDR3 is 16 residues. Germline values: CDR1 MDHEN, CDR2 SYDVKM. Trimming removed 2 bases from V and 2 bases from J, with 16 bases in between. CDR3 in DNA: TGTGCCAGCAGTTTACTAAGCGGAGGAGGTACCTACGAGCAGTACTTC. Translation: CASSLLSGGGTYEQYF. Full variable domain (outside the CDR3, taken from reference TRBV28 and TRBJ2-7): DVKVTQSSRYLVKRTGEKVFLECVQDMDHENMFWYRQDPGLGLRLIYFSYDVKMKEKGDIPEGYSVSREKKERFSLILESASTNQTSMYLCASSLLSGGGTYEQYFGPGTRLTVT.

The V call is TRBV12-3 or TRBV12-4, the J call TRBJ1-2; D remains unclear. The CDR3 extends over 12 amino acids. The ends were cut back, 1 base at V and 4 bases at J, with 4 bases in the middle. As DNA, the CDR3 is TGTGCCAGCAGTTTAGAGCGCTATGGCTACACCTTC. Translated: CASSLERYGYTF.

This clone was seen only once. This sequence joins TRBV5-1 and TRBJ1-2; 11 nucleotides align to TRBD1. CDR1 SGHRS and CDR2 YFSETQ come from the germline V gene. Trimming removed 4 bases from V and 2 bases from J; junction bases left unmatched: 10. This CDR3 has 17 amino acids. The CDR3 reads CASSPSAGTGGNYGYTF. For the CDR3, the DNA is TGCGCCAGCAGCCCATCCGCCGGGACAGGGGGGAACTATGGCTACACCTTC. The full variable domain, rest sourced from reference TRBV5-1 and TRBJ1-2, is KAGVTQTPRYLIKTRGQQVTLSCSPISGHRSVSWYQQTPGQGLQFLFEYFSETQRNKGNFPGRFSGRQFSNSRSEMNVSTLELGDSALYLCASSPSAGTGGNYGYTFGSGTRLTVV.

This chain connects TRBV18 to TRBJ2-7; the match to TRBD1 covers 7 bases. The CDR3 loop spans 12 amino acids. V shed 2 bases and J 6 bases; nucleotides not matched to a gene: 1. The V gene's germline CDR1 is KGHSH and CDR2 LQKENI. The CDR3 DNA follows: TGTGCCAGCTCACCAGAGGGGGCCGAGCAGTACTTC. It translates to CASSPEGAEQYF. Full variable domain (remainder filled in from reference TRBV18 and TRBJ2-7): NAGVMQNPRHLVRRRGQEARLRCSPMKGHSHVYWYRQLPEEGLKFMVYLQKENIIDESGMPKERFSAEFPKEGPSILRIQQVVRGDSAAYFCASSPEGAEQYFGPGTRLTVT.

This clone was found a few times. The chain employs TRBV18 and TRBJ1-3, with TRBD1 identical over 9 bases. Germline trimming cut 5 bases from V and 5 bases from J; bases unmatched to any gene: 13. This CDR3 has 17 amino acids. Germline V gene data show CDR1 as KGHSH and CDR2 as LQKENI. CDR3 loop: CASSKMGQGTVRNTIYF. The CDR3 coding sequence is TGTGCCAGCTCAAAAATGGGACAGGGTACAGTTCGAAACACCATATATTTT. Variable domain in full (rest from reference TRBV18 and TRBJ1-3): NAGVMQNPRHLVRRRGQEARLRCSPMKGHSHVYWYRQLPEEGLKFMVYLQKENIIDESGMPKERFSAEFPKEGPSILRIQQVVRGDSAAYFCASSKMGQGTVRNTIYFGEGSWLTVV.

The chain has TRBV12-3 or TRBV12-4 and TRBJ1-1; D is undetermined. Trimming shortened V by 5 bases and J by 7 bases, and 8 bases separated the two germline ends. There are 11 residues in the CDR3. The CDR3 region has the DNA TGTGCCAGCAGTCGAGGTGGTGAAGCTTTCTTT. Translating it yields CASSRGGEAFF.

The genes are TRBV7-9 and TRBJ2-5, with 7 bases aligning to TRBD2. V shed 1 base and J 1 base; nucleotides not matched to a gene: 9. From germline, CDR1 is SEHNR and CDR2 FQNEAQ (reference sequence). The CDR3 extends over 17 amino acids. The CDR3 reads CASSLVGGGNTQETQYF. CDR3 DNA sequence: TGTGCCAGCAGCTTAGTGGGCGGGGGTAACACCCAAGAGACCCAGTACTTC.

This clone was detected only once. CDR3 amino acids: CASSYSANRNTEAFF. The CDR3 DNA sequence: TGTGCCAGCAGTTACTCGGCAAATCGGAACACTGAAGCTTTCTTT. The chain combines TRBV6-2 or TRBV6-3 with TRBJ1-1; D uncertain. The CDR3 is 15 amino acids. Deletions cut 0 bases from V and 1 base from J, with 9 bases between. Looked up from germline, CDR1 is MNHEY and CDR2 is SVGEGT.

The chain employs TRBV27 and TRBJ1-5; D perhaps matches TRBD1 (6 bases). Germline values: CDR1 MNHEY, CDR2 SMNVEV (reference sequence). Trimming removed 6 bases at V and 9 bases at J, with 21 bases between. This CDR3 has 15 residues. CDR3 sequence (DNA): TGTGCCAGCAGAGCGACAGGTCTCGGCAGCCCGCCCCAGCATTTT. It codes for CASRATGLGSPPQHF.

The rearrangement uses TRBV12-3 or TRBV12-4 and TRBJ1-2, with D perhaps TRBD1 (5 bases). Trimming left V 6 bases short and J 4 bases short, with 12 bases between. The CDR3 covers 13 residues. The CDR3: CASSPVTGYGYTF. CDR3 DNA: TGTGCCAGCAGCCCTGTAACAGGCTATGGCTACACCTTC.

The CDR3 DNA is TGTGCCAGTAGTATAGGACAGTCGAACACTGAAGCTTTCTTT. Amino acids: CASSIGQSNTEAFF. The chain carries TRBV19 and TRBJ1-1, with D possibly being TRBD1 (5 bases). This CDR3 has 14 residues. The germline gives CDR1 LNHDA, CDR2 SQIVND (reference sequence). V was cut by 1 base and J by 1 base, with 7 bases left in between.

The chain joins TRBV28 to TRBJ2-7; 15 nucleotides match TRBD2. V lost 7 bases, J lost 4 bases, and 14 bases stayed unmatched. The CDR3 spans 18 residues. The germline gives CDR1 MDHEN, CDR2 SYDVKM. The CDR3 nucleotides read TGTGCCAGCATCCCCCCCGGACTAGCGGGAGGGCCGGGGTACGAGCAGTACTTC. Its translation is CASIPPGLAGGPGYEQYF.

This CDR3 reads CASSSTAGTDTQYF. The CDR3 nucleotides are TGCGCCAGCAGCTCCACCGCGGGCACAGATACGCAGTATTTT. The chain has TRBV5-1 and TRBJ2-3; D uncertain. V lost 3 bases to trimming and J lost 1 base, with 9 bases between them. CDR1 SGHRS and CDR2 YFSETQ come from the germline V gene. This CDR3 comprises 14 residues.

The genes are TRBV4-1 and TRBJ1-1; 11 bases agree with TRBD1. CDR3 length: 15 amino acids. After removal of 0 bases from V and 4 bases from J, the junction contained 1 base not matched to a gene. Germline values: CDR1 MGHRA, CDR2 YSYEKL. The CDR3 reads CASSQEGQGGTEAFF. The DNA of the CDR3 is TGCGCCAGCAGCCAAGAGGGACAGGGGGGCACTGAAGCTTTCTTT.

Turning to this clone: Other nucleotide sequences in the sample specify the same CDR3. The chain has TRBV4-1 and TRBJ2-3; 11 nucleotides line up with TRBD1. CDR1 is MGHRA, CDR2 YSYEKL, per germline. V lost 4 bases, J lost 4 bases, and 4 bases stayed unmatched. This CDR3 contains 15 residues. The CDR3 is CASSRGQGVSDTQYF. The CDR3 bases are TGCGCCAGCAGCCGGGGACAGGGGGTCTCAGATACGCAGTATTTT.

The rearrangement joins TRBV3-1 (or the pseudogene TRBV3-2) to TRBJ1-6; 11 nucleotides line up with TRBD1. The CDR3 is made up of 19 amino acids. In germline, CDR1 is LGHDT, CDR2 YNNKEL (reference sequence). Trimming at V came to 4 bases and at J to 9 bases, leaving 17 bases not matched to a gene. CDR3 bases: TGTGCCAGCAGCCTCAAAAGCGGACAGGGGGCGAGTTGGTCTTCACCCCTCCACTTT. The encoded protein is CASSLKSGQGASWSSPLHF.

The chain has TRBV5-6 and TRBJ1-3; perhaps TRBD1 as D (6 bases). V dropped 4 bases and J dropped 4 bases, with 9 bases sitting between them. CDR3 length equals 13 residues. From germline, CDR1 is SGHDT and CDR2 YYEEEE. The CDR3 DNA reads TGTGCCAGCAGCATCGGGACAGGAAACACCATATATTTT. Encoded protein: CASSIGTGNTIYF.